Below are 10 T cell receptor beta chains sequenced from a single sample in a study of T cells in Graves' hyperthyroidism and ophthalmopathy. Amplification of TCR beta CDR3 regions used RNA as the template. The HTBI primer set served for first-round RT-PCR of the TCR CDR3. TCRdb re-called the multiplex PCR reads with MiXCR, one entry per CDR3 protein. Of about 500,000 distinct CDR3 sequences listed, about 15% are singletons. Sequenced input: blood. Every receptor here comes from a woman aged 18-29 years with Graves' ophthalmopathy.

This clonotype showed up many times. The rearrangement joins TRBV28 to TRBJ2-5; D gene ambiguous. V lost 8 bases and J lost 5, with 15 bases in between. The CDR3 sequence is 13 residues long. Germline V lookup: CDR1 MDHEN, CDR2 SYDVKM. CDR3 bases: TGTGCCAGCGGGCCTGCTTTACGGGAGACCCAGTACTTC. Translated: CASGPALRETQYF.

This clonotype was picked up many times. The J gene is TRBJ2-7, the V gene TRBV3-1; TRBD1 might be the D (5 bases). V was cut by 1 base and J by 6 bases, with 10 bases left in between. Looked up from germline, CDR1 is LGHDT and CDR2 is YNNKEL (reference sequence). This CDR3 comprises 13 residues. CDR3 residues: CASSQGLGVEQYF. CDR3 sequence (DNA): TGTGCCAGCAGCCAAGGGTTAGGGGTCGAGCAGTACTTC.

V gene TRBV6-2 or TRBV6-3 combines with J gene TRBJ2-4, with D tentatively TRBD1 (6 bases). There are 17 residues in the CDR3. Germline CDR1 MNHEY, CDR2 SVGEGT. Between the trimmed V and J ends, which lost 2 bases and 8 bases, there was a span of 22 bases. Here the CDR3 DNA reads TGTGCCAGCAGTTACATTCCTAAGTTGGGGACAAGTGACATTCAGTACTTC. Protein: CASSYIPKLGTSDIQYF.

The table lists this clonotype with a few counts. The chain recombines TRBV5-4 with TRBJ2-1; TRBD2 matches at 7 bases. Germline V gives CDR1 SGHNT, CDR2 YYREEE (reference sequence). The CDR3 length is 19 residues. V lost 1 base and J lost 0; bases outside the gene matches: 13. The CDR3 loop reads CASSLPQGGVRSSYNEQFF. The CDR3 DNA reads TGTGCCAGCAGCTTGCCCCAGGGAGGGGTGAGGAGCTCCTACAATGAGCAGTTCTTC.

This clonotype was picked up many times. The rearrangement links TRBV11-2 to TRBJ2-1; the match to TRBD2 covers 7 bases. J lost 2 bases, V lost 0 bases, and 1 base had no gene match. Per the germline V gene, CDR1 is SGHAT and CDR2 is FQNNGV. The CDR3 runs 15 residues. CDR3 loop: CASSLDGLAYNEQFF. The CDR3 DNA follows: TGTGCCAGCAGCTTAGATGGACTAGCCTACAATGAGCAGTTCTTC. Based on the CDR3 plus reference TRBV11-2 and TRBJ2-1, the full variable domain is EAGVAQSPRYKIIEKRQSVAFWCNPISGHATLYWYQQILGQGPKLLIQFQNNGVVDDSQLPKDRFSAERLKGVDSTLKIQPAKLEDSAVYLCASSLDGLAYNEQFFGPGTRLTVL.

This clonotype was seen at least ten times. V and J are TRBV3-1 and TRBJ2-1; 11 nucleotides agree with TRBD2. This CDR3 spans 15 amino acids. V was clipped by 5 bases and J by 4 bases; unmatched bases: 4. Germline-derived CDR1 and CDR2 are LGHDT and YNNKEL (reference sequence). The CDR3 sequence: CASSALAGEYNEQFF. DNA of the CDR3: TGTGCCAGCAGCGCACTAGCGGGGGAGTACAATGAGCAGTTCTTC.

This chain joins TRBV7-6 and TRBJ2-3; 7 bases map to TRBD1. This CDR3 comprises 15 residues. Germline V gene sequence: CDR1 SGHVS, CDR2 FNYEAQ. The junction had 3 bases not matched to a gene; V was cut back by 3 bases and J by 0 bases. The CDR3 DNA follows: TGTGCCAGCAGCTTCCGGGACAGAAGCACAGATACGCAGTATTTT. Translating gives CASSFRDRSTDTQYF.

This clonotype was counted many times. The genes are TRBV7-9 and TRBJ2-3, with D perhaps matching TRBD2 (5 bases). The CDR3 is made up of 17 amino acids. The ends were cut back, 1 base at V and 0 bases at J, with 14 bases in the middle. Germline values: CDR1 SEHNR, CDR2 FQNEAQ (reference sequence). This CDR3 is CASSLVVAPFSTDTQYF. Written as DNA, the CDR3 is TGTGCCAGCAGCTTAGTCGTAGCGCCGTTTAGCACAGATACGCAGTATTTT. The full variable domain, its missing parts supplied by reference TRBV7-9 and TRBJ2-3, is DTGVSQNPRHKITKRGQNVTFRCDPISEHNRLYWYRQTLGQGPEFLTYFQNEAQLEKSRLLSDRFSAERPKGSFSTLEIQRTEQGDSAMYLCASSLVVAPFSTDTQYFGPGTRLTVL.

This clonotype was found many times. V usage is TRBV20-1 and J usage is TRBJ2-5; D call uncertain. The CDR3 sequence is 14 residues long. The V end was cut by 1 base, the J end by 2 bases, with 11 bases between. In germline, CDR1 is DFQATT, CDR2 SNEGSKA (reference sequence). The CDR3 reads CSARVPGKQETQYF. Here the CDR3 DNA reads TGCAGTGCTAGAGTGCCGGGTAAACAAGAGACCCAGTACTTC.

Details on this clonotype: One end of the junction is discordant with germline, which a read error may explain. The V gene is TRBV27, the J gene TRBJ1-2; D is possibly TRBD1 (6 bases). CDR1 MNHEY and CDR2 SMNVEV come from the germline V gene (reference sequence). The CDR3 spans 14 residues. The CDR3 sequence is CTSSLRGANYGYTF. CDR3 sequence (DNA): TGTACCAGCAGTTTAAGGGGGGCCAACTATGGCTACACCTTC.